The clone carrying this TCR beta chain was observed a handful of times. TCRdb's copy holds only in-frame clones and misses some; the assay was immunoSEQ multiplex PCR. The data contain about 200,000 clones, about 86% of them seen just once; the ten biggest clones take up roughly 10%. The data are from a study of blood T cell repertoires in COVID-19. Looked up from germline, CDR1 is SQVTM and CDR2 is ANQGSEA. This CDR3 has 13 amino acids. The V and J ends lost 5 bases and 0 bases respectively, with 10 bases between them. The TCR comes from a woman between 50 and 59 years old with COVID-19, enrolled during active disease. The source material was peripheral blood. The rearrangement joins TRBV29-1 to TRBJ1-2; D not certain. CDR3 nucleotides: TGCAGCGTTCTCGACGGAGCTAACTATGGCTACACCTTC. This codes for CSVLDGANYGYTF.